This T cell receptor (beta chain) was retrieved from a study of control samples from healthy donors and cancer patients. Sequenced by immunoSEQ multiplex PCR; TCRdb stores in-frame clones only, minus some. The table records more than 75,000 clones, approximately 80% of them present only once. The V gene end was trimmed by 5 bases and the J gene end by 0 bases; junction bases not matched to a gene: 5. The CDR3 is 15 residues long. In germline, CDR1 is LNHDA, CDR2 SQIVND (reference sequence). Specimen: blood. This TCR came from a woman under 40 in good health. This chain links TRBV19 with TRBJ1-1; 8 bases are a match to TRBD1. This chain's CDR3 is CASSLRQGMNTEAFF. CDR3 sequence (DNA): TGTGCCAGTAGTCTTCGACAGGGGATGAACACTGAAGCTTTCTTT.